This section outlines one T cell receptor (beta chain) sequence together with its context. Antigen specificity is unknown. This record comes from a study of T cell clones after liver transplantation. Overall study context: TCRbeta sequencing after a pre-transplant mixed lymphocyte reaction identified graft-donor-reactive clones, later tracked in post-transplant blood. Third-party-reactive TCRbeta sequences from pre-transplant mixed lymphocyte reactions served as antigen-independent comparators.

Points from the study as a whole: In most of the 8 subjects, circulating graft-donor-reactive CD4 TCRbeta sequences fell significantly after transplant. In a couple of subjects, few donor cells limited the measurable donor-reactive repertoire.

The data were produced by immunoSEQ multiplex PCR, yet TCRdb's version contains in-frame clones alone and is incomplete. The sample shows about 120,000 clones, approximately 90% of them seen only once. The specimen comprised CD4+ T cells from blood, sampled 12 months after liver transplant. This clonotype was sampled from a human patient who received a liver transplant. The graft donor may have contributed some T cells.

CDR3 DNA sequence: TGCAGCGTTGTTGTGGGGCATGGCTACACCTTC. Translating it yields CSVVVGHGYTF. The V gene is TRBV29-1, the J gene TRBJ1-2, with D perhaps TRBD1 (5 bases). This CDR3 has 11 residues. The germline V gene has CDR1 SQVTM and CDR2 ANQGSEA. V was clipped by 4 bases and J by 6 bases, with 9 bases between them.